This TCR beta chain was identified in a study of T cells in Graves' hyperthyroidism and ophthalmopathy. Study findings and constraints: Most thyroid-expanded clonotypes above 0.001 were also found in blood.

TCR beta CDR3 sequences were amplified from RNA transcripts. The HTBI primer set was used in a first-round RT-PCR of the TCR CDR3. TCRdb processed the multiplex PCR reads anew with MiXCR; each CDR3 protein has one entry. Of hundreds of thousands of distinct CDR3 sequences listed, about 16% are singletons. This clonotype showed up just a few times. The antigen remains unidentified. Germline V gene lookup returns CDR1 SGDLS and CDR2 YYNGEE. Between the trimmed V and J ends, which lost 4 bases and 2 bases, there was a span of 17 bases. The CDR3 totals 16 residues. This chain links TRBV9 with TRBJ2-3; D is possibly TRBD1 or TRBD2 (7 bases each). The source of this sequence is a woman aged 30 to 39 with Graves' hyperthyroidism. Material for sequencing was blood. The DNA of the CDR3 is TGTGCCAGCAGCCCCAGGGGGGGGCGTGCCACAGATACGCAGTATTTT. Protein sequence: CASSPRGGRATDTQYF. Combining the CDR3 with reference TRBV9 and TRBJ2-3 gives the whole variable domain DSGVTQTPKHLITATGQRVTLRCSPRSGDLSVYWYQQSLDQGLQFLIQYYNGEERAKGNILERFSAQQFPDLHSELNLSSLELGDSALYFCASSPRGGRATDTQYFGPGTRLTVL.